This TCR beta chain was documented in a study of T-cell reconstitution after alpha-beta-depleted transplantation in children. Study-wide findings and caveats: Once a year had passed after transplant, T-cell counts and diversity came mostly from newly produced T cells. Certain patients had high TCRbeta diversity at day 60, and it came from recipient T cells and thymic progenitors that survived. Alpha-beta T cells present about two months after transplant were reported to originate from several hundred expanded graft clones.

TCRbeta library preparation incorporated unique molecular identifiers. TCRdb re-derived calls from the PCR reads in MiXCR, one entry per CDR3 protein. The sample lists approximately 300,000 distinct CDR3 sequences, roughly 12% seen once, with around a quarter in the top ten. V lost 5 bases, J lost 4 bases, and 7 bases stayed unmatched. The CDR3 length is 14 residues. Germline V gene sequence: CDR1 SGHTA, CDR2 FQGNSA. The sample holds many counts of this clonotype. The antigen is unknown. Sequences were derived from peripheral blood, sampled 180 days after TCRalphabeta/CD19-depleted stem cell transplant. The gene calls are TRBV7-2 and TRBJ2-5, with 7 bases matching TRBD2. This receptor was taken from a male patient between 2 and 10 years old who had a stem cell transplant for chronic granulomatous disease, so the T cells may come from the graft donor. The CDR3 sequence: CASSRGPGGETQYF. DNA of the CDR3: TGTGCCAGCAGCCGCGGCCCGGGGGGAGAGACCCAGTACTTC.